These T cell receptor beta chains were read from a single sample in a study of blood T cell repertoires in COVID-19. TCRdb's table, derived via immunoSEQ multiplex PCR, lists solely in-frame clones and lacks some. The sample consists of approximately 190,000 clones, approximately 84% of them appearing once. The specimen was peripheral blood. The receptors come from a man older than 75 with acute or convalescent COVID-19. The CDR3 runs from the conserved cysteine through the conserved F or W. D genes are given only for firm matches. Clone size is stated in some rows and not others, as once, few, many or a class when expanded.

d_gene	v_gene	abundance	j_gene	CDR3nt	CDR3aa
TRBD2	TRBV5-1	.	TRBJ2-5	TGCGCCAGCAGCTTGCTAGCGGGAGTTGGGCAAGAGACCCAGTACTTC	CASSLLAGVGQETQYF
TRBD1	TRBV15	.	TRBJ2-5	TGTGCCACCAGCAGAGAACTGAACAGGCAGGGGGTAAGGGAGACCCAGTACTTC	CATSRELNRQGVRETQYF
.	TRBV20-1	.	TRBJ1-2	TGCAGTGCCCCAGGGCAGGGGGGCTACACCTTC	CSAPGQGGYTF
TRBD1	TRBV6-2/TRBV6-3	.	TRBJ2-3	TGTGCCAGCAGTGCGACAGGGATCCGTGATACGCAGTATTTT	CASSATGIRDTQYF
.	TRBV28	few	TRBJ1-1	TGTGCCAGCAGTTTGAGCGGTTGGAACACTGAAGCTTTCTTT	CASSLSGWNTEAFF
.	TRBV20-1	few	TRBJ2-5	TGCAGTGCTCAGAGGGGGGAGACCCAGTACTTC	CSAQRGETQYF
.	TRBV7-9	.	TRBJ2-7	TGTGCCAGCAGCTTATCAGGCGGGGCATACGAGCAGTACTTC	CASSLSGGAYEQYF
TRBD2	TRBV7-6	.	TRBJ2-1	TGTGCCAGCAGCTTGGGACTAAACTACAATGAGCAGTTCTTC	CASSLGLNYNEQFF
TRBD1	TRBV3-1/TRBV3-2	.	TRBJ1-2	TGTGCCAGCAGCACCTACTACAGGGGCCGGGCTGGCTATGGCTACACCTTC	CASSTYYRGRAGYGYTF
.	TRBV9	few	TRBJ2-3	TGTGCCAGCAGCGCGACAGGCCGTCCCACAGATACGCAGTATTTT	CASSATGRPTDTQYF
TRBD1	TRBV19	.	TRBJ1-1	TGTGCCAGTAGGCTACAGGGGGCTATCGGCACTGAAGCTTTCTTT	CASRLQGAIGTEAFF
.	TRBV7-3	.	TRBJ2-3	TGTGCCAGCAGCCCACAGGGATCAGATACGCAGTATTTT	CASSPQGSDTQYF
TRBD1	TRBV19	once	TRBJ2-7	TGTGCCAGTAGACCGAGGACAGGGGGATCCTACGAGCAGTACTTC	CASRPRTGGSYEQYF
TRBD2	TRBV7-3	.	TRBJ2-3	TGTGCCAGCAGTCTAACTAGCGGAGGCACGCCAGATACGCAGTATTTT	CASSLTSGGTPDTQYF
.	TRBV28	.	TRBJ1-1	TGTGCCAGCACCTCCGGGTTTAGGACTGAAGCTTTCTTT	CASTSGFRTEAFF
.	TRBV11-2	.	TRBJ1-1	TGTGCCAGCAGCTCACAGGGAGGGGGCACTGAAGCTTTCTTT	CASSSQGGGTEAFF
TRBD1	TRBV5-1	.	TRBJ2-7	TGCGCCAGCAGCCAAGACAGGGGCGAGCAGTACTTC	CASSQDRGEQYF
TRBD2	TRBV30	once	TRBJ2-7	TGTGCCTGGAGTCTGGCCCTAGCGGGGGCCTACGAGCAGTACTTC	CAWSLALAGAYEQYF
.	TRBV7-2	.	TRBJ1-3	TGTGCCAGCGGTAGACGTCAGGGGTCCGGAAACACCATATATTTT	CASGRRQGSGNTIYF
.	TRBV30	few	TRBJ2-7	TGTGCCTGGAGTGTGGGACTCAAATACGAGCAGTACTTC	CAWSVGLKYEQYF
TRBD2	TRBV6-2/TRBV6-3	.	TRBJ2-2	TGTGCCAGCAGTTACCGACTAGCGGGAGTAGACACCGGGGAGCTGTTTTTT	CASSYRLAGVDTGELFF
TRBD2	TRBV19	.	TRBJ2-2	TGTGCCACAAGACTAGCGGGAGGGAACGGGGAGCTGTTTTTT	CATRLAGGNGELFF
.	TRBV14	few	TRBJ1-1	TGTGCCAGCAGCCTGGTCGGGAACACTGAAGCTTTCTTT	CASSLVGNTEAFF
.	TRBV10-3	.	TRBJ2-7	TGTGCCATCAGTGAGGGGCCGGCACGCTCCTACGAGCAGTACTTC	CAISEGPARSYEQYF
TRBD1	TRBV19	.	TRBJ2-7	TGTGCCAGTAGTATGCAGTCACAGGGGCCAGGCGAGCAGTACTTC	CASSMQSQGPGEQYF
TRBD1	TRBV11-3	.	TRBJ2-1	TGTGCCAGCAGCTCCGGACAGGGGTGGGATGAGCAGTTCTTC	CASSSGQGWDEQFF
TRBD1	TRBV7-2	.	TRBJ2-2	TGTGCCAGCAGCTTAGTCCCGCCCCGGGACAGAGCGAACACCGGGGAGCTGTTTTTT	CASSLVPPRDRANTGELFF
.	TRBV3-1/TRBV3-2	.	TRBJ2-2	TGTGCCAGCAGCCCCCGTGTGGGGGGAGAGGACACCGGGGAGCTGTTTTTT	CASSPRVGGEDTGELFF
.	TRBV27	once	TRBJ1-1	TGTGCCAGCAGTTTAGGGCAGGGGATGAACACTGAAGCTTTCTTT	CASSLGQGMNTEAFF
TRBD1	TRBV7-9	.	TRBJ1-4	TGTGCCAGCAGCCCAATGGGACAGGCAGGGGAAAAACTGTTTTTT	CASSPMGQAGEKLFF
.	TRBV6-1	.	TRBJ2-6	TGTGCCAGCAGTGAAGGCGGCTCTGGGGCCAACGTCCTGACTTTC	CASSEGGSGANVLTF
TRBD1	TRBV24-1	.	TRBJ2-5	TGTGCCACCAGTGATCCCACAGGGGCGAACCAAGAGACCCAGTACTTC	CATSDPTGANQETQYF
.	TRBV6-5	.	TRBJ1-3	TGTGCCAGCAGACCAGGCGAATACTCTGGAAACACCATATATTTT	CASRPGEYSGNTIYF
TRBD2	TRBV11-2	.	TRBJ2-7	TGTGCCAGCAGCTTAGTTAGATTGCTAGCGGGTCCCTACGAGCAGTACTTC	CASSLVRLLAGPYEQYF
.	TRBV3-1/TRBV3-2	.	TRBJ2-3	TGTGCCAGCAGCCAAGGGCTGGGCCTAGCTACGCAGTATTTT	CASSQGLGLATQYF
.	TRBV29-1	once	TRBJ2-2	TGCAGCGTTGCGGGGTCGACGAACACCGGGGAGCTGTTTTTT	CSVAGSTNTGELFF
TRBD1	TRBV18	once	TRBJ2-7	TGTGCCAGCTCACCCTTCGAGGGACAGGGGTACGAGCAGTACTTC	CASSPFEGQGYEQYF